This TCR beta chain was documented in a study of T cells after yellow fever vaccination. Making TCR cDNA involved 5'RACE template switching, which added UMIs and a universal primer site. From the 5' RACE reads, TCRdb called clonotypes with MiXCR, one entry per CDR3 protein. The repertoire holds a few hundred thousand distinct CDR3 sequences, with roughly 5.2% as singletons. With V trimmed by 5 bases and J by 2 bases, 8 bases remained unmatched. CDR1 and CDR2 from the germline V gene are KGHDR and SFDVKD. CDR3 length equals 16 residues. Study-wide findings and caveats: Booster sampling recovered most clones from primary vaccination (about 97% CD4, roughly 86% CD8). Among all clonotypes, a small share was observed in both CD4 and CD8 compartments.

Points on this clonotype: Its antigen is undetermined.

The sequenced sample was CD4+ T cells sorted from PBMCs, obtained on the day of the yellow fever booster vaccination. This rearrangement joins TRBV24-1 to TRBJ2-3, with TRBD2 matching over 8 bases. The clonotype was recovered from a man aged 18-30 years who received the YFV17D yellow fever vaccine. The CDR3 coding sequence is TGTGCCACCAGTGGCGGCCGGGGGGGCGACACAGATACGCAGTATTTT. Translation gives CATSGGRGGDTDTQYF.